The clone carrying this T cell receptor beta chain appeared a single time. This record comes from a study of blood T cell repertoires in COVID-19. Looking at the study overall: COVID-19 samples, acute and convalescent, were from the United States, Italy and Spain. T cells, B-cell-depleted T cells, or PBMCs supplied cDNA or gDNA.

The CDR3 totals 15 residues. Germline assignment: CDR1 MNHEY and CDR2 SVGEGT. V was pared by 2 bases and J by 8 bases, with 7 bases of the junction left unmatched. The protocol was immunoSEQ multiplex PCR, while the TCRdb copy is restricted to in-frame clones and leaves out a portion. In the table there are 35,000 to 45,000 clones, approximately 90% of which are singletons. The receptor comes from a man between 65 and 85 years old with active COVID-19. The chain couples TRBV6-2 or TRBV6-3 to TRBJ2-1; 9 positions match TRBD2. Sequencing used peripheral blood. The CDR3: CASSYGTSSVDEQFF. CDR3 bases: TGTGCCAGCAGTTACGGGACTAGCTCCGTCGATGAGCAGTTCTTC.